The following is a T cell receptor beta chain sequence with its context. TCRdb analysed the RACE reads with MiXCR anew, one entry per CDR3 protein. This sample has more than 85,000 distinct CDR3 sequences, with roughly 8.5% found just once. This specimen comes from a study of human T cells and chemical hapten exposure. Study-level background: Small volume differences among pooled libraries mainly caused per-sample TCR yield variation.

Time point of the sample: pre-sensitization, week 0. Treatment in this sample: therapeutic diphenylcyclopropenone sensitization with weekly scalp DPC. This clonotype was obtained from a man in his forties or fifties with alopecia areata. Some clones in this sample may be carry-over from other donors' samples. The sample in question was whole blood, obtained in connection with sensitization to the hapten diphenylcyclopropenone (DPC).

The CDR3 protein is CASGRGPDFNEQFF. For the CDR3, the DNA is TGTGCCAGCGGGCGGGGGCCCGATTTTAATGAGCAGTTCTTC. V usage is TRBV6-1 and J usage is TRBJ2-1; weak D call: TRBD2 (7 bases). Germline V gene data show CDR1 as MNHNS and CDR2 as SASEGT. The length of the CDR3 is 14 residues. V shed 8 bases and J shed 7 bases, with 18 bases lying between them.